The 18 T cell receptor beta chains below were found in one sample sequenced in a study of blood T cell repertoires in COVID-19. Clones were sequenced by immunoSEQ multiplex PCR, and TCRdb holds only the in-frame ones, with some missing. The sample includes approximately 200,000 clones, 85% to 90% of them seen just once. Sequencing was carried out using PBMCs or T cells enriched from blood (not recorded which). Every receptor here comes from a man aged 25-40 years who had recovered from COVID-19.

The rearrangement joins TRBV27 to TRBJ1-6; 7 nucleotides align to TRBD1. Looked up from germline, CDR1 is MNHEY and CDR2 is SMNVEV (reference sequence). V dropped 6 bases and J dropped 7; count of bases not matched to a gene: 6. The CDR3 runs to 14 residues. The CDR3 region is CASSPGTENSPLHF. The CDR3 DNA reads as TGTGCCAGCAGCCCCGGGACAGAGAATTCACCCCTCCACTTT.

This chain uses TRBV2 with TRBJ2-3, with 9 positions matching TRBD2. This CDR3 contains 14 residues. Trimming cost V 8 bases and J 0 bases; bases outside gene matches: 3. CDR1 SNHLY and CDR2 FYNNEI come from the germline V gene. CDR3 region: CASGLAGSTDTQYF. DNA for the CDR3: TGTGCCAGCGGTCTAGCGGGGAGCACAGATACGCAGTATTTT.

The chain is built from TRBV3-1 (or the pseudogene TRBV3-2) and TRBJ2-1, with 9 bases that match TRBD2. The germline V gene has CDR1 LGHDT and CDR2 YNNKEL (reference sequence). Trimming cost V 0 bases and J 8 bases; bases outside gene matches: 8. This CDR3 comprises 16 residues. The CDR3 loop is CASSQEARGGLDEQFF. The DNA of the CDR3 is TGTGCCAGCAGCCAAGAGGCGCGGGGGGGCTTGGATGAGCAGTTCTTC.

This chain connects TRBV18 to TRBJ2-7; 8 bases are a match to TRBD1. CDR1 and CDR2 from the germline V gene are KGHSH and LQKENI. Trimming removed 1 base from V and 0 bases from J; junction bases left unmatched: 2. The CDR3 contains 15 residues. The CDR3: CASSPRTGSSYEQYF. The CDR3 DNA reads TGTGCCAGCTCACCACGGACAGGGAGCTCCTACGAGCAGTACTTC.

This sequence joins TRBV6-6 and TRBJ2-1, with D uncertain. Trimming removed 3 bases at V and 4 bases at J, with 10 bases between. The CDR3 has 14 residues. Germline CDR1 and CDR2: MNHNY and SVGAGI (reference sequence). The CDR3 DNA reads TGTGCCAGCAGTTATTCGACTTCTTACAATGAGCAGTTCTTC. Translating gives CASSYSTSYNEQFF.

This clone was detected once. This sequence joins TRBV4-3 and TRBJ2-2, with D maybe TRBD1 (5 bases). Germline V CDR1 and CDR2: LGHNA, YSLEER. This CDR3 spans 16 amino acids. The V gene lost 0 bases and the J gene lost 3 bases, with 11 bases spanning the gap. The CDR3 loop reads CASSQERQGDTGELFF. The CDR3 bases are TGCGCCAGCAGCCAAGAACGTCAGGGTGACACCGGGGAGCTGTTTTTT.

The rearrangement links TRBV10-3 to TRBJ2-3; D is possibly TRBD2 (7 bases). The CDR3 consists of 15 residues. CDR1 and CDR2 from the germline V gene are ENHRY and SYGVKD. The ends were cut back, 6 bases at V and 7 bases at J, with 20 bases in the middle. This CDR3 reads CAISQGGSGLNTQYF. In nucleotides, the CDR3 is TGTGCCATCAGCCAAGGGGGTAGCGGGCTGAATACGCAGTATTTT.

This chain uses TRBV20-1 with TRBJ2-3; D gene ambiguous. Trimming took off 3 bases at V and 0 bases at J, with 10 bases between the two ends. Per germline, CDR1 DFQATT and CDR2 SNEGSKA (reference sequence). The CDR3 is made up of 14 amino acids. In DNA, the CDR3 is TGCAGTGCTAGTGCGCATACTAGCACAGATACGCAGTATTTT. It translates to CSASAHTSTDTQYF.

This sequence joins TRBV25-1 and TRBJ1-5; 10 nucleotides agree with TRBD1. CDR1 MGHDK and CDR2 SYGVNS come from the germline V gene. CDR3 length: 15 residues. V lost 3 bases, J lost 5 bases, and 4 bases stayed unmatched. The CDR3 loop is CASSEGQGTYQPQHF. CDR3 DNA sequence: TGTGCCAGCAGTGAGGGACAGGGGACTTATCAGCCCCAGCATTTT.

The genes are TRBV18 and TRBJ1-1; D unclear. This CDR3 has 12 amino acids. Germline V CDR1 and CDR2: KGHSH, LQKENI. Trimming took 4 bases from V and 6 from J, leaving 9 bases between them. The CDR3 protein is CASSLLAAEAFF. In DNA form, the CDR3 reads TGTGCCAGCTCACTACTTGCGGCTGAAGCTTTCTTT.

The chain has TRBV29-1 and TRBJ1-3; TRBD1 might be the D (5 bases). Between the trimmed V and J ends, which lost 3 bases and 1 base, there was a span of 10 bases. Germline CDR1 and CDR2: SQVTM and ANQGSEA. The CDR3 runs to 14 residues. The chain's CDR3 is CSVEGGASGNTIYF. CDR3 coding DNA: TGCAGCGTTGAGGGAGGGGCATCTGGAAACACCATATATTTT.

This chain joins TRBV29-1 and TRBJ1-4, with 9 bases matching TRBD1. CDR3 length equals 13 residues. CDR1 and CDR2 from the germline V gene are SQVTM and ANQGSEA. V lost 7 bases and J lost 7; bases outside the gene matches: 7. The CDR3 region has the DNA TGCAGCGCTCTGACAGGGGGTCGTGAAAAACTGTTTTTT. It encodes CSALTGGREKLFF.

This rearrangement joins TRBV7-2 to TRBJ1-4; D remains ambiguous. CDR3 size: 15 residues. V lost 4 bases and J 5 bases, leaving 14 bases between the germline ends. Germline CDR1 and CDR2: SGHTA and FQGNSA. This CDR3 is CASSSTAGTNEKLFF. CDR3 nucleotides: TGTGCCAGCAGCTCCACTGCGGGAACGAATGAAAAACTGTTTTTT. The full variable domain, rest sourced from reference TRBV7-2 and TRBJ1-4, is GAGVSQSPSNKVTEKGKDVELRCDPISGHTALYWYRQSLGQGLEFLIYFQGNSAPDKSGLPSDRFSAERTGGSVSTLTIQRTQQEDSAVYLCASSSTAGTNEKLFFGSGTQLSVL.

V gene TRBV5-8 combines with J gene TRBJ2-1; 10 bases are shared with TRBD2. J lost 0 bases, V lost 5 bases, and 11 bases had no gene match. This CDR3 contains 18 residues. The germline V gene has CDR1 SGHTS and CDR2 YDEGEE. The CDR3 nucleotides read TGTGCCAGCAGTAGGATCCTAGCGGGGGTGAGCTCCTACAATGAGCAGTTCTTC. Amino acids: CASSRILAGVSSYNEQFF.

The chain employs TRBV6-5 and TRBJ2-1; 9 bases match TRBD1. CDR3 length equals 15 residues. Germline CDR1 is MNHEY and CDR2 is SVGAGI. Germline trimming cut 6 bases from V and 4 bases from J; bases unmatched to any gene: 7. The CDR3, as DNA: TGTGCCAGCAGCCCCACAGGGGGCGCATACAATGAGCAGTTCTTC. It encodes CASSPTGGAYNEQFF.

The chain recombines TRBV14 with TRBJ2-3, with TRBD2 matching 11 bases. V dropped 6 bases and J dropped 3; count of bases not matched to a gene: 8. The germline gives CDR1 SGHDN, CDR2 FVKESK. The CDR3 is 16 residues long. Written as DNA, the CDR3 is TGTGCCAGCAGTCTTCGACTAGCGGGGTTAACAGATACGCAGTATTTT. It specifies CASSLRLAGLTDTQYF.

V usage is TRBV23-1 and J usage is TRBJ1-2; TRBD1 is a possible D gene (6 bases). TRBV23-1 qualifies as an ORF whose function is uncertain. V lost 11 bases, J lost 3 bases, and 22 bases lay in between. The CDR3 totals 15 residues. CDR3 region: CAHGKRGGGDYGYTF. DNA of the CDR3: TGCGCCCACGGGAAAAGGGGGGGAGGCGACTATGGCTACACCTTC.

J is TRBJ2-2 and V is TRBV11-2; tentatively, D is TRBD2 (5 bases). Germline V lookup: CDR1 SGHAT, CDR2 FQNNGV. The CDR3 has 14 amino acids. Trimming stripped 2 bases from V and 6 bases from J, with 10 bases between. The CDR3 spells CASSLIRGPGELFF. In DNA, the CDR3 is TGTGCCAGCAGCTTAATCCGGGGTCCCGGGGAGCTGTTTTTT. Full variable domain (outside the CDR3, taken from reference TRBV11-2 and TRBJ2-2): EAGVAQSPRYKIIEKRQSVAFWCNPISGHATLYWYQQILGQGPKLLIQFQNNGVVDDSQLPKDRFSAERLKGVDSTLKIQPAKLEDSAVYLCASSLIRGPGELFFGEGSRLTVL.